This record looks at one T cell receptor (beta chain) sequence and its context. Its cognate antigen is unknown. TCRdb analysed the 5' RACE reads with MiXCR anew, one entry per CDR3 protein. The sample shows some 600,000 distinct CDR3 sequences, 15% to 20% of them seen only once. The source of the sample is a study of T-cell memory formation after mild COVID-19. Study outcomes and limitations: CD4+ contracting clones were mainly CM and EM; CD8+ ones, EMRA. Day 15 to 85 contracting clones showed balanced CD4/CD8; day 15 to 37 expanders favored CD4+.

The sequence was obtained from an adult woman who had mild COVID-19 (a few samples of this study predate the infection). Cell type and time point are not known. Sequencing input: PBMCs or a T cell subset sorted from them (not recorded which).

CDR3 loop: CAWNPQPLNTEAFF. CDR3 sequence (DNA): TGTGCCTGGAACCCTCAACCGTTGAACACTGAAGCTTTCTTT. The chain has TRBV30 and TRBJ1-1; D call uncertain. The CDR3 extends over 14 amino acids. Germline V lookup: CDR1 GTSNPN, CDR2 SVGIG (reference sequence). Trimming cost V 4 bases and J 0 bases, with 12 bases left between them.